This T cell receptor (beta chain) was found in a study of Ad26.COV2.S vaccination and SARS-CoV-2 variants. Study overall: Enrollment placed the donor in the COV1001 Ad26.COV2.S trial arm.

Trimming removed 3 bases from V and 5 bases from J; junction bases left unmatched: 14. The CDR3 runs 17 residues. In regard to this clone: Its target is unknown.

Sequencing was performed with immunoSEQ multiplex PCR; in TCRdb, only in-frame clones are kept and a portion is missing. This sample yields about 240,000 clones, of which approximately 87% are seen a single time; around 10% belongs to the top ten. Treatment meaning: 15 to 20 received Ad26.COV2.S at low or high dose, single or two shots; about five received placebo; per-sample allocation not given. Each sample was drawn 63 days after the first injection (of vaccine or placebo). An 18-55-year-old adult in Boston served as donor. Study-level findings and limits: Assessments of TCR breadth and depth may have underestimated the total T cell responses.

The specimen comprised peripheral blood, sampled in a trial of Ad26.COV2.S vaccine versus placebo. The chain combines TRBV23-1 with TRBJ2-7; 9 positions agree with TRBD1. TRBV23-1 is assigned to the ORF class and has an uncertain function. The TCR comes from a person between 18 and 65 years old who received the Ad26.COV2.S COVID-19 vaccine or a placebo. This CDR3 is CASSHRCGGTGFHEQYF. CDR3 sequence (DNA): TGCGCCAGCAGTCATAGGTGTGGAGGGACAGGGTTCCACGAGCAGTACTTC.